This record covers a single T cell receptor beta chain. Antigen: not known. The record originates from a study of T-cell reconstitution after alpha-beta-depleted transplantation in children. The study, taken as a whole, reports: Surviving recipient T cells and thymic progenitors underlay high day-60 TCRbeta diversity in some patients. There were reportedly several hundred expanded graft clones from which alpha-beta T cells came about two months after transplant. Newly produced T cells mostly accounted for T-cell counts and diversity one year post-transplant.

Preparing the TCRbeta library involved the use of unique molecular identifiers. TCRdb passed the PCR reads through MiXCR, listing each CDR3 protein once. The sample carries about 440,000 distinct CDR3 sequences, around two fifths recorded once. With 1 base removed from V and 4 bases from J, the gap between germline ends came to 7 bases. The CDR3 runs 14 residues. This chain uses TRBV12-3 or TRBV12-4 with TRBJ2-2; D is unclear. The source of this sequence is a girl under 10 years old with aplastic anemia, due to receive a stem cell transplant. Sequencing was performed on PBMCs, taken before TCRalphabeta/CD19-depleted stem cell transplant. The CDR3 DNA is TGTGCCAGCAGTTTAGAACCGGCCACCGGGGAGCTGTTTTTT. This codes for CASSLEPATGELFF.